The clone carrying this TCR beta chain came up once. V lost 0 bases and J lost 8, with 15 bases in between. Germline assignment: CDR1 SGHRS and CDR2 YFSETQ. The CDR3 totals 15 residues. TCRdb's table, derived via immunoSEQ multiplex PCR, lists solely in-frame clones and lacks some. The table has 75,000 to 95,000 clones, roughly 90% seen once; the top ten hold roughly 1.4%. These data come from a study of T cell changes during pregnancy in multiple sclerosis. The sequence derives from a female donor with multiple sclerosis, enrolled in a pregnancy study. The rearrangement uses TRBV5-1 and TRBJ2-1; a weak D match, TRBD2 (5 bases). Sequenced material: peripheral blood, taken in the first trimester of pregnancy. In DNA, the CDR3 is TGCGCCAGCAGCTTGGGCCTCGGGAATATCCATGAGCAGTTCTTC. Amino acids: CASSLGLGNIHEQFF.